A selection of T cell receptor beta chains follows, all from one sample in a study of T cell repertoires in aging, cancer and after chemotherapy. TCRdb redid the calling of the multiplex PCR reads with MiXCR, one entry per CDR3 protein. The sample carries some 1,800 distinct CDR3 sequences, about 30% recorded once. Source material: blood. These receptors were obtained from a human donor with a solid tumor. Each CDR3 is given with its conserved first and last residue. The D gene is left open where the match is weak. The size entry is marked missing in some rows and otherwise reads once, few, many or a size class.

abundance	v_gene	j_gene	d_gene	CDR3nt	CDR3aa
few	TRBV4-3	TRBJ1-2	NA	TGCGCCAGCAGCCAAGTGGGGACCGGGAACTATGGCTACACCTTC	CASSQVGTGNYGYTF
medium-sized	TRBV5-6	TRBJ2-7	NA	TGTGCCAGCAGCTTGGTCGGCATAACCTACGAGCAGTACTTC	CASSLVGITYEQYF
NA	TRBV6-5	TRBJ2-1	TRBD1	TGTGCCAGCACTTGGACAGGGGGAGGCAATGAGCAGTTCTTC	CASTWTGGGNEQFF
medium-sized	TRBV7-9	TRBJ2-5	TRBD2	TGTGCCAGCAGCTTAGCGGGTGATAGCGGGGCGATAGAGACCCAGTACTTC	CASSLAGDSGAIETQYF
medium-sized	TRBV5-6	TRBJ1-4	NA	TGTGCCAGCAGCTCGGGGATTGAAAAACTGTTTTTT	CASSSGIEKLFF
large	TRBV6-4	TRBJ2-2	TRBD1	TGTGCCAGCAGTGGGGGACAGGGCGACACCGGGGAGCTGTTTTTT	CASSGGQGDTGELFF
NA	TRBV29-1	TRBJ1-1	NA	TGCAGCGGGGGTGTGGGCGGGGGCACTGAAGCTTTCTTT	CSGGVGGGTEAFF
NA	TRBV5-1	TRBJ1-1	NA	TGCGCCAGCAGCTTGGACCGGACCCAGAACACTGAAGCTTTCTTT	CASSLDRTQNTEAFF
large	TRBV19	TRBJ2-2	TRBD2	TGTGCCAGTCTAAACCCACAGCGGGGGATCACCGGGGAGCTGTTTTTT	CASLNPQRGITGELFF
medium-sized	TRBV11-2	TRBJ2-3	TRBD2	TGTGCCAGCAGCTTAGGTCCCTGGAGTAGCGGGGGACCCACAGATACGCAGTATTTT	CASSLGPWSSGGPTDTQYF
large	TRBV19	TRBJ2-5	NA	TGTGCCAGCACCCAGGGTACAGAGACCCAGTACTTC	CASTQGTETQYF
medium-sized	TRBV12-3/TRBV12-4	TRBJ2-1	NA	TGTGCCAGCAGTTTTGGACTCCTCTACAATGAGCAGTTCTTC	CASSFGLLYNEQFF
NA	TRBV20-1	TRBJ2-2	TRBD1	TGCAGTGCTATGGGACAGGGGGGAACCGGGGAGCTGTTTTTT	CSAMGQGGTGELFF
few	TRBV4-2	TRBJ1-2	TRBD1	TGTGCCAGCAGCCATGGACAGGGAAACTATGGCTACACCTTC	CASSHGQGNYGYTF
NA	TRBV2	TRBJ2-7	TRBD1	TGTGCCAGCAGTGTTTATCCGGGACAGGGAGCTCGCGAGCAGTACTTC	CASSVYPGQGAREQYF
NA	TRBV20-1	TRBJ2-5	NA	TGCAGTGCCCTCCCGGGCCCCCTAGAGACCCAGTACTTC	CSALPGPLETQYF
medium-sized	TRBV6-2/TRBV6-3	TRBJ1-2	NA	TGTGCCAGCAGCCAGGGTGACTATGGCTACACCTTC	CASSQGDYGYTF
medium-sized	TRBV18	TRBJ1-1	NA	TGTGCCAGCTCACCACCGTCCGAGACATCGGGGACTGAAGCTTTCTTT	CASSPPSETSGTEAFF
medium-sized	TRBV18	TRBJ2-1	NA	TGTGCCAGCTCGAGGTCTAGTCCCAATGGTGAGCAGTTCTTC	CASSRSSPNGEQFF
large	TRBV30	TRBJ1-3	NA	TGTGCCTGGACTCTTGGAAACACCATATATTTT	CAWTLGNTIYF
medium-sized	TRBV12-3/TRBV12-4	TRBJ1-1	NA	TGTGCCAGCAGTTCCCACGGTGGGGGAGCGAATACTGAAGCTTTCTTT	CASSSHGGGANTEAFF
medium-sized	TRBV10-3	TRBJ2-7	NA	TGTGCCATCAGTGACTCCGGGACCCCGAGCTCCTACGAGCAGTACTTC	CAISDSGTPSSYEQYF
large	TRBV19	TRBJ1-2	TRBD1	TGTGCCAGTAGCGTTGGTCAAGGGGGCGATGGCTACACCTTC	CASSVGQGGDGYTF
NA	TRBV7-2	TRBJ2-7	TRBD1	TGTGCCAGCAGCCCAGCGGGACAGGGGGTCTACGAGCAGTACTTC	CASSPAGQGVYEQYF
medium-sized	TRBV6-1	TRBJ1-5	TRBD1	TGTGCCAGCAGTGATGGACAGGGAGGCAATCAGCCCCAGCATTTT	CASSDGQGGNQPQHF
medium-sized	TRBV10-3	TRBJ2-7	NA	TGTGCCATCAGTGAGTCGTTGACAGGTGAGCAGTACTTC	CAISESLTGEQYF
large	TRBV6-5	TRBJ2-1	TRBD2	TGTGCGACTAGCGGGGCCACAACCCCCTACAATGAGCAGTTCTTC	CATSGATTPYNEQFF